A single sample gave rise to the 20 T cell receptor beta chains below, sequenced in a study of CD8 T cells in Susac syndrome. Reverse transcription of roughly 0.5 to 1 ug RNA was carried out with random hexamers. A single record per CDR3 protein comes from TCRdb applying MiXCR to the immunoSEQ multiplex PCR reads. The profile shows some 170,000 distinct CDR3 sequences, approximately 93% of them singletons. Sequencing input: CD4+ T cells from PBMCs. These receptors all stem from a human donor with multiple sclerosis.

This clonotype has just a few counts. The CDR3 reads CSARREGTDTQYF. DNA for the CDR3: TGCAGTGCTAGGCGGGAAGGCACAGATACGCAGTATTTT. The chain combines TRBV20-1 with TRBJ2-3; tentative D call: TRBD2 (6 bases). Germline V gene sequence: CDR1 DFQATT, CDR2 SNEGSKA (reference sequence). Trimming shortened V by 3 bases and J by 1 base, and 8 bases separated the two germline ends. There are 13 residues in the CDR3.

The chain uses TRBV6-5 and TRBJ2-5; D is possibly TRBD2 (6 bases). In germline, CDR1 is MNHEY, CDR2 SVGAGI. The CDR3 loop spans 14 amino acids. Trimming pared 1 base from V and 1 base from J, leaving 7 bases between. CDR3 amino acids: CASSYYGGQETQYF. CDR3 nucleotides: TGTGCCAGCAGTTACTACGGGGGCCAAGAGACCCAGTACTTC.

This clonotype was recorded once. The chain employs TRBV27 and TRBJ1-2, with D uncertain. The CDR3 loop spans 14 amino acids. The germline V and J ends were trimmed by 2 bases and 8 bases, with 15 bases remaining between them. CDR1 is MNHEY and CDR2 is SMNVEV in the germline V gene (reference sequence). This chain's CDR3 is CASSLRSLPGGYTF. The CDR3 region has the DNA TGTGCCAGCAGTTTAAGGTCGCTACCGGGGGGCTACACCTTC.

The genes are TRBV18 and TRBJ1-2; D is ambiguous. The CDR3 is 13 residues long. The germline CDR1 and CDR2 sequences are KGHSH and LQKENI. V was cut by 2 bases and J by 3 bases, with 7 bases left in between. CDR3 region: CASSPNRDYGYTF. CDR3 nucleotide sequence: TGTGCCAGCTCACCAAACAGAGACTATGGCTACACCTTC.

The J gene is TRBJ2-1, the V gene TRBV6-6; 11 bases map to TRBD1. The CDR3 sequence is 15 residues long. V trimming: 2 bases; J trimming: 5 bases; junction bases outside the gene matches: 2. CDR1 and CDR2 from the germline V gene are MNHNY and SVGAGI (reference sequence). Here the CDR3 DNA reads TGTGCCAGCAGTTACGGACAGGGGGCCGACAATGAGCAGTTCTTC. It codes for CASSYGQGADNEQFF.

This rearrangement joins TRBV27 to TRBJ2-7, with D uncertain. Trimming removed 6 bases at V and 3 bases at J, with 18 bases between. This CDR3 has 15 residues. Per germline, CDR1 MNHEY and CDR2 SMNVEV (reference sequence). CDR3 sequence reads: CASSTPGAQSYEQYF. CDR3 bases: TGTGCCAGCAGCACCCCAGGAGCTCAAAGCTACGAGCAGTACTTC.

CDR3 residues: CATSVQGIEAFF. CDR3 DNA sequence: TGTGCCACCAGCGTACAGGGGATTGAAGCTTTCTTT. The V and J genes are TRBV15 and TRBJ1-1; 7 bases match TRBD1. With 5 bases clipped from V and 7 bases from J, the junction kept 4 bases outside the gene matches. The CDR3 contains 12 residues. Germline CDR1 is LNHNV and CDR2 is YYDKDF (reference sequence).

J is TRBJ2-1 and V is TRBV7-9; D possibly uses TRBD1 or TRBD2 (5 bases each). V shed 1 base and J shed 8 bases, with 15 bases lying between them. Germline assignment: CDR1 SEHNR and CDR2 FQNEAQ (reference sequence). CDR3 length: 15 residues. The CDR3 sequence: CASSLDRRGAHEQFF. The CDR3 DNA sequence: TGTGCCAGCAGCTTAGATCGTAGAGGGGCTCATGAGCAGTTCTTC.

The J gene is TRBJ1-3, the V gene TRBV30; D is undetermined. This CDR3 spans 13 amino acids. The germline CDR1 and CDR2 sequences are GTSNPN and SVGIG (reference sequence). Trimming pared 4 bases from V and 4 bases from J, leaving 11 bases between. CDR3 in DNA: TGTGCCTGGACTCTAAACCTGGGAAACACCATATATTTT. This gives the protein CAWTLNLGNTIYF.

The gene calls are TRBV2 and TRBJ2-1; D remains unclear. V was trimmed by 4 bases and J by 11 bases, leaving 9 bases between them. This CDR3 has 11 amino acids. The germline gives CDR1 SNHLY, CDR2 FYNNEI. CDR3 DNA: TGTGCCAGCAGTGGCCGGGTCCAGCAGTTCTTC. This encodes CASSGRVQQFF. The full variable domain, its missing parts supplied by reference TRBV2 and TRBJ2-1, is EPEVTQTPSHQVTQMGQEVILRCVPISNHLYFYWYRQILGQKVEFLVSFYNNEISEKSEIFDDQFSVERPDGSNFTLKIRSTKLEDSAMYFCASSGRVQQFFGPGTRLTVL.

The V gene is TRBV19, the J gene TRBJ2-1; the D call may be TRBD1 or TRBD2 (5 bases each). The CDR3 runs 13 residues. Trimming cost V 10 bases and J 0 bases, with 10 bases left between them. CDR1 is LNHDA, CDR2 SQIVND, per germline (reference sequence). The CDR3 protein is CATWDASYNEQFF. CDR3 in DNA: TGTGCCACCTGGGACGCCTCCTACAATGAGCAGTTCTTC.

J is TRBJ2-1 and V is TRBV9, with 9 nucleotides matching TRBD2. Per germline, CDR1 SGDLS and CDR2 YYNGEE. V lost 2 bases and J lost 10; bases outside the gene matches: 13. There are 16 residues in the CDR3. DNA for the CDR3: TGTGCCAGCAGCGTCTCTATCGGGACTAGCTCAGGCGAGCAGTTCTTC. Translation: CASSVSIGTSSGEQFF.

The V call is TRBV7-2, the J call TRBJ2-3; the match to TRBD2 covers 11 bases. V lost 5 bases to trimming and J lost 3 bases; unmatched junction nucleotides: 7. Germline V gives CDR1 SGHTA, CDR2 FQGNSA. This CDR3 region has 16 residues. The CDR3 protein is CASSPLSGGGTDTQYF. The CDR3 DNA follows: TGTGCCAGCAGCCCCCTTAGCGGGGGGGGGACAGATACGCAGTATTTT.

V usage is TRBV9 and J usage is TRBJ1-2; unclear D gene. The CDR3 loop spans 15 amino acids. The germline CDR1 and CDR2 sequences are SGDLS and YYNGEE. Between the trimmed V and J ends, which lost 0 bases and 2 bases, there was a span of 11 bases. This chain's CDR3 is CASSVGASPNYGYTF. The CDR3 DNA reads TGTGCCAGCAGCGTAGGGGCAAGCCCAAACTATGGCTACACCTTC. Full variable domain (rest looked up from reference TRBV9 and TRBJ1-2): DSGVTQTPKHLITATGQRVTLRCSPRSGDLSVYWYQQSLDQGLQFLIQYYNGEERAKGNILERFSAQQFPDLHSELNLSSLELGDSALYFCASSVGASPNYGYTFGSGTRLTVV.

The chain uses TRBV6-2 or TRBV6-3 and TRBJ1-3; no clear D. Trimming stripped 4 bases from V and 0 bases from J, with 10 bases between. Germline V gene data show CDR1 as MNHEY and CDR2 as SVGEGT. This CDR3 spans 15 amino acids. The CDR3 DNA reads TGTGCCAGCAGTTTATACTGGAGCTCTGGAAACACCATATATTTT. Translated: CASSLYWSSGNTIYF.

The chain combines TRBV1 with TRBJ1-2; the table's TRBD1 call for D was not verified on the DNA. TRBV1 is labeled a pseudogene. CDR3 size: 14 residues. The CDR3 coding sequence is TGCACCAACCCCCGGCCTCACAATTATTATGGCTACACCTTC. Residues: CTNPRPHNYYGYTF.

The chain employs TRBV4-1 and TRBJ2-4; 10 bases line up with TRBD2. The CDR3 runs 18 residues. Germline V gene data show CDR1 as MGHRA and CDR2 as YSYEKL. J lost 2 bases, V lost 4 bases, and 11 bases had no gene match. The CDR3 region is CASSRGSAGGRTKNIQYF. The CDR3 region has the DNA TGCGCCAGCAGCCGAGGTTCAGCGGGAGGGAGGACCAAAAACATTCAGTACTTC.

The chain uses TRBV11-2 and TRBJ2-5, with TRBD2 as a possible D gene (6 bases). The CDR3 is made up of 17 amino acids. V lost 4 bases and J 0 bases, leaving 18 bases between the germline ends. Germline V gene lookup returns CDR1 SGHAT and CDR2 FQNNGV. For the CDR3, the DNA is TGTGCCAGCAGCTCGACTGGACTAATATCGTACCAAGAGACCCAGTACTTC. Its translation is CASSSTGLISYQETQYF. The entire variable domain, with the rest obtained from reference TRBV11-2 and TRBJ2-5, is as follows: EAGVAQSPRYKIIEKRQSVAFWCNPISGHATLYWYQQILGQGPKLLIQFQNNGVVDDSQLPKDRFSAERLKGVDSTLKIQPAKLEDSAVYLCASSSTGLISYQETQYFGPGTRLLVL.

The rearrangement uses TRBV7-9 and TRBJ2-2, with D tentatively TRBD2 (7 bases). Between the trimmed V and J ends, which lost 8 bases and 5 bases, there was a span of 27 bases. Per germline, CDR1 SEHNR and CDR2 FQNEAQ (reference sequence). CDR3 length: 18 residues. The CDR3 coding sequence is TGTGCCAGCTCCCCCGCGGGGGCACTCATGGGAGGTACCGGGGAGCTGTTTTTT. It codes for CASSPAGALMGGTGELFF.

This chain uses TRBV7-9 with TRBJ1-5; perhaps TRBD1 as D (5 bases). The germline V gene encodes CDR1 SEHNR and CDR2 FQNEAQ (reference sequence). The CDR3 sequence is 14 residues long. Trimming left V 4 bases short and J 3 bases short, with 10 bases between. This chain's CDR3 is CASSSRGSNQPQHF. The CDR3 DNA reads TGTGCCAGCAGCTCCCGGGGCTCCAATCAGCCCCAGCATTTT. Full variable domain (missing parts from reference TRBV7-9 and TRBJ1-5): DTGVSQNPRHKITKRGQNVTFRCDPISEHNRLYWYRQTLGQGPEFLTYFQNEAQLEKSRLLSDRFSAERPKGSFSTLEIQRTEQGDSAMYLCASSSRGSNQPQHFGDGTRLSIL.